Sequencing of this TCR beta chain was carried out in a study of blood T cell repertoires in COVID-19. In the study overall: T cells, B-cell-depleted T cells, or PBMCs supplied cDNA or gDNA.

Study processing details: Amplification of reference gene primers was used by the study to estimate nucleated cell counts. Sequencing was performed with immunoSEQ multiplex PCR; in TCRdb, only in-frame clones are kept and a portion is missing. V and J calls and clone size are given by that table; D and trimming were obtained from the DNA. The top ten clones hold roughly 6.3% of a sample with about 63,000 clones, around 83% of them seen once. CDR1 is LNHNV, CDR2 YYDKDF, per germline (reference sequence). CDR3 size: 16 residues. The V gene lost 0 bases and the J gene lost 2 bases, with 13 bases spanning the gap.

This rearrangement joins TRBV15 to TRBJ1-1; D gene unclear. Sequencing used peripheral blood. This TCR derives from a human donor in a cohort sampled during active COVID-19. The CDR3 loop reads CATSRDGRTGNTEAFF. CDR3 sequence (DNA): TGTGCCACCAGCAGAGATGGGAGGACGGGTAACACTGAAGCTTTCTTT.